A single sample is the source of the 22 T cell receptor beta chains below, sequenced in a study of shared clonotypes between healthy human individuals (TCRdb year 2020). Library construction relied on the immunoSEQ multiplex PCR assay. TCRdb holds this immuneACCESS table with in-frame rearrangements only. Some clones are missing; in checked studies, unresolved V genes explain under half, and the rest has no known cause. Here the sample has over a million clones; roughly 80% occur a single time. Clones ranked in the top ten supply approximately 1.3% of the sample. Sample: memory CD4+ T cells sorted from blood. Read against the paper, the sample's cell subset or site label means: CD45RA-negative fraction. The origin of the receptors is a man in his late teens or twenties in good health.

This chain connects TRBV29-1 to TRBJ2-3; possibly TRBD2 for D (6 bases). The CDR3 consists of 15 residues. The V end lost 4 bases, the J end lost 2 bases, and 16 bases lay between the germline ends. Germline values: CDR1 SQVTM, CDR2 ANQGSEA. In DNA, the CDR3 is TGCAGCGTTGCTAGAGTAGCGGAGTACACAGATACGCAGTATTTT. It yields the protein CSVARVAEYTDTQYF.

The chain combines TRBV19 with TRBJ2-5; a possible D gene is TRBD2 (7 bases). The CDR3 spans 14 residues. V lost 7 bases to trimming and J lost 5 bases, with 17 bases between them. CDR1 is LNHDA and CDR2 is SQIVND in the germline V gene (reference sequence). The CDR3 protein is CASMRGGGEETQYF. CDR3 DNA sequence: TGTGCCAGTATGAGAGGGGGGGGAGAGGAGACCCAGTACTTC.

The chain employs TRBV9 and TRBJ2-5; D call uncertain. Trimming shortened V by 0 bases and J by 7 bases, and 10 bases separated the two germline ends. This CDR3 region has 13 residues. Germline V gene sequence: CDR1 SGDLS, CDR2 YYNGEE. The CDR3: CASSVDLESTQYF. The CDR3 nucleotides are TGTGCCAGCAGCGTAGATCTGGAGTCGACCCAGTACTTC.

A few counts support this clone. The chain combines TRBV30 with TRBJ1-3; D unclear. V dropped 2 bases and J dropped 4 bases, with 15 bases sitting between them. The CDR3 consists of 15 residues. Looked up from germline, CDR1 is GTSNPN and CDR2 is SVGIG (reference sequence). The CDR3 sequence is CAWSQPGLYGNTIYF. For the CDR3, the DNA is TGTGCCTGGAGTCAGCCGGGTTTATACGGAAACACCATATATTTT.

This clone was observed a few times. The V and J genes are TRBV6-1 and TRBJ1-2; 7 bases match TRBD1. The CDR3 sequence is 15 residues long. V was clipped by 5 bases and J by 2 bases; unmatched bases: 8. Germline CDR1 MNHNS, CDR2 SASEGT. The CDR3 loop is CASSIQMGQNYGYTF. The CDR3 DNA sequence: TGTGCCAGCAGTATCCAGATGGGACAGAACTATGGCTACACCTTC.

The rearrangement uses TRBV2 and TRBJ2-2; D uncertain. There are 15 residues in the CDR3. The V and J ends lost 3 bases and 4 bases respectively, with 12 bases between them. The germline V gene encodes CDR1 SNHLY and CDR2 FYNNEI. CDR3 sequence reads: CASSDGISGTGELFF. The CDR3 DNA sequence: TGTGCCAGCAGTGATGGTATTTCGGGCACCGGGGAGCTGTTTTTT. The full variable domain, in which reference TRBV2 and TRBJ2-2 provide the parts outside the CDR3, is EPEVTQTPSHQVTQMGQEVILRCVPISNHLYFYWYRQILGQKVEFLVSFYNNEISEKSEIFDDQFSVERPDGSNFTLKIRSTKLEDSAMYFCASSDGISGTGELFFGEGSRLTVL.

The genes are TRBV11-3 and TRBJ2-2; TRBD1 matches at 7 bases. Unmatched junction bases numbered 0, after V lost 1 base and J lost 1 base. Germline loops: CDR1 SGHNT, CDR2 YENEEA. The CDR3 runs to 15 residues. The CDR3 reads CASSLGQGNTGELFF. The DNA for the CDR3 is TGTGCCAGCAGCTTAGGACAGGGGAACACCGGGGAGCTGTTTTTT.

This chain links TRBV10-2 with TRBJ1-5; D is possibly TRBD1 (5 bases). Between the trimmed V and J ends, which lost 2 bases and 0 bases, there was a span of 8 bases. Germline-derived CDR1 and CDR2 are WSHSY and SAAADI. The CDR3 is 15 amino acids. The CDR3 nucleotides read TGCGCCAGCAGTGAGGGGGCCAGTAGCAATCAGCCCCAGCATTTT. Protein sequence: CASSEGASSNQPQHF.

This clone has a single count. The gene calls are TRBV6-1 and TRBJ1-2; 11 positions agree with TRBD1. CDR3 length: 14 residues. V lost 4 bases to trimming and J lost 5 bases; unmatched junction nucleotides: 3. The V gene's germline CDR1 is MNHNS and CDR2 SASEGT. CDR3 amino acids: CASSGDRGSYGYTF. CDR3 coding DNA: TGTGCCAGCAGTGGGGACAGGGGGTCGTATGGCTACACCTTC.

V gene TRBV7-2 combines with J gene TRBJ2-1, with a tentative D call TRBD2 (6 bases). The CDR3 contains 15 residues. The germline V gene has CDR1 SGHTA and CDR2 FQGNSA. The V and J ends lost 2 bases and 1 base respectively, with 9 bases between them. DNA of the CDR3: TGTGCCAGCAGCTTAAGAGCGGGTTCCTACAATGAGCAGTTCTTC. This encodes CASSLRAGSYNEQFF.

This chain connects TRBV11-2 to TRBJ2-5; D is possibly TRBD1 (5 bases). V shed 3 bases and J shed 3 bases, with 5 bases lying between them. The V gene's germline CDR1 is SGHAT and CDR2 FQNNGV. The CDR3 runs 12 residues. The CDR3 coding sequence is TGTGCCAGCAGCTTGGACAAAGAGACCCAGTACTTC. Protein product: CASSLDKETQYF.

V gene TRBV7-9 combines with J gene TRBJ1-4, with D unclear. Deletions cut 5 bases from V and 8 bases from J, with 21 bases between. The CDR3 is 16 residues long. CDR1 is SEHNR, CDR2 FQNEAQ, per germline (reference sequence). The CDR3 DNA reads TGTGCCAGCAGCCGCCGAGCGGTACAAACGAGCGAAAAACTGTTTTTT. This codes for CASSRRAVQTSEKLFF.

This clone was seen a few times. The chain employs TRBV9 and TRBJ1-1; D gene unclear. From germline, CDR1 is SGDLS and CDR2 YYNGEE. V lost 1 base and J 3 bases, leaving 10 bases between the germline ends. The CDR3 has 14 residues. In nucleotides, the CDR3 is TGTGCCAGCAGCGTACTTGACACCTACACTGAAGCTTTCTTT. Its protein is CASSVLDTYTEAFF.

The V call is TRBV7-9, the J call TRBJ2-3, with D hard to call. CDR1 and CDR2 from the germline V gene are SEHNR and FQNEAQ (reference sequence). V was pared by 4 bases and J by 7 bases, with 9 bases between. This CDR3 region has 12 residues. The CDR3 DNA reads as TGTGCCAGCAGCTCTGACGGAAATACGCAGTATTTT. Translating gives CASSSDGNTQYF.

The chain has TRBV19 and TRBJ1-2; D is unclear. This CDR3 comprises 12 residues. Germline loops: CDR1 LNHDA, CDR2 SQIVND (reference sequence). V gave up 11 bases and J gave up 6 bases, with 16 bases separating them. The CDR3 DNA reads as TGTGCCTCGAACGATCAAATGGATGGCTACACCTTC. Translation: CASNDQMDGYTF.

A note on this clone: The same CDR3 also results from other DNA sequences found in this sample. J is TRBJ2-7 and V is TRBV18; D perhaps matches TRBD1 (5 bases). The CDR3 is 14 residues long. Trimming stripped 3 bases from V and 2 bases from J, with 11 bases between. Germline loops: CDR1 KGHSH, CDR2 LQKENI. The CDR3: CASSPVTGAYEQYF. CDR3 bases: TGTGCCAGCTCACCGGTAACAGGAGCCTACGAGCAGTACTTC.

This chain joins TRBV7-2 and TRBJ2-1, with D tentatively TRBD1 (6 bases). V gave up 7 bases and J gave up 3 bases, with 16 bases separating them. This CDR3 spans 15 amino acids. Per the germline V gene, CDR1 is SGHTA and CDR2 is FQGNSA. CDR3 nucleotide sequence: TGTGCCAGCAAACTTAACAGGGAGAGCTACAATGAGCAGTTCTTC. Amino acid sequence: CASKLNRESYNEQFF.

This clone showed up just a few times. Within the sample, other DNA sequences also encode this same CDR3. This chain uses TRBV4-3 with TRBJ2-1; D ambiguous. This CDR3 comprises 13 residues. V lost 0 bases to trimming and J lost 10 bases, with 10 bases between them. From germline, CDR1 is LGHNA and CDR2 YSLEER. For the CDR3, the DNA is TGCGCCAGCAGCCAAGATCGTTTGGGGGAGCAGTTCTTC. This sequence encodes CASSQDRLGEQFF.

This chain joins TRBV5-1 and TRBJ2-2; 9 bases fit TRBD1. The CDR3 is 17 amino acids. V was pared by 4 bases and J by 1 base, with 8 bases of the junction left unmatched. Germline V gene lookup returns CDR1 SGHRS and CDR2 YFSETQ. The CDR3 loop reads CASSKNGQGKNTGELFF. The CDR3 DNA sequence: TGCGCCAGCAGCAAAAACGGACAGGGGAAGAACACCGGGGAGCTGTTTTTT.

The chain has TRBV7-2 and TRBJ1-6, with a possible D match to TRBD1 (5 bases). The germline V gene has CDR1 SGHTA and CDR2 FQGNSA. The V and J ends lost 2 bases and 10 bases respectively, with 15 bases between them. The CDR3 covers 15 residues. CDR3 residues: CASSLLAGSQSPLHF. The CDR3 DNA is TGTGCCAGCAGCTTATTGGCAGGGAGTCAATCACCCCTCCACTTT.

The CDR3, as DNA: TGTGCCAGCAGCCGAGGGGCAGGGGCTAATCAGCCCCAGCATTTT. Translated, it gives CASSRGAGANQPQHF. The chain carries TRBV7-2 and TRBJ1-5; a possible D gene is TRBD1 (6 bases). Germline V CDR1 and CDR2: SGHTA, FQGNSA. V was cut by 5 bases and J by 4 bases, with 15 bases left in between. The CDR3 consists of 15 residues. The variable domain in full, completed from reference TRBV7-2 and TRBJ1-5, reads GAGVSQSPSNKVTEKGKDVELRCDPISGHTALYWYRQSLGQGLEFLIYFQGNSAPDKSGLPSDRFSAERTGGSVSTLTIQRTQQEDSAVYLCASSRGAGANQPQHFGDGTRLSIL.

At least ten counts were recorded for this clone. The chain recombines TRBV7-9 with TRBJ2-3; TRBD1 is a possible D gene (6 bases). Looked up from germline, CDR1 is SEHNR and CDR2 is FQNEAQ (reference sequence). The CDR3 spans 13 residues. Trimming stripped 6 bases from V and 7 bases from J, with 14 bases between. In nucleotides, the CDR3 is TGTGCCAGCAGGGACAGCCTTAGTCATACGCAGTATTTT. Its protein is CASRDSLSHTQYF.